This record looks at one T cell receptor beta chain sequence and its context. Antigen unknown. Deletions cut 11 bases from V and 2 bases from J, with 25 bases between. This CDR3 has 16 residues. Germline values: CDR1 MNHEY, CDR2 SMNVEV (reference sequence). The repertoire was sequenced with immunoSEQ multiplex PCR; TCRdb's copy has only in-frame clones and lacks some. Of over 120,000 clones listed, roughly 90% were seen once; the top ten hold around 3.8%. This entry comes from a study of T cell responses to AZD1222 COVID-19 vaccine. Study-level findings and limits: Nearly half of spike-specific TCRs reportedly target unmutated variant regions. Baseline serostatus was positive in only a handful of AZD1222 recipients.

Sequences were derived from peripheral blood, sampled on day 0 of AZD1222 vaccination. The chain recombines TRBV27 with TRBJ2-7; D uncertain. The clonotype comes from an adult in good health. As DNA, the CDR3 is TGTGCCGCTCTGAGAAAAGGACCCGACCTAACCTACGAGCAGTACTTC. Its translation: CAALRKGPDLTYEQYF.